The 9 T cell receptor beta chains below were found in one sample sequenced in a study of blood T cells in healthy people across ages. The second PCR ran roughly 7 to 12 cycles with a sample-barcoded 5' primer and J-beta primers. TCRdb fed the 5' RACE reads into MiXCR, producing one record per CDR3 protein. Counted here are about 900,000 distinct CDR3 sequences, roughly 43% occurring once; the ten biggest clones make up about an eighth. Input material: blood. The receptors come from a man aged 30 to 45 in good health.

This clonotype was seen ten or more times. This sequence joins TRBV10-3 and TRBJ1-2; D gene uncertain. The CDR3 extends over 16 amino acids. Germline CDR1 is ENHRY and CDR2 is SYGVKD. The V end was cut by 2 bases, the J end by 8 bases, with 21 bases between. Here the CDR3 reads CAISENRLSLTGGYTF. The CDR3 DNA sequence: TGTGCCATCAGTGAGAATCGTCTGTCCCTAACGGGCGGCTACACCTTC.

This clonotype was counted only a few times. CDR3 bases: TGTGCCAGCAGCCAAGATCTAGAGAGACAGCCCCAGCATTTT. Encoded protein: CASSQDLERQPQHF. V is TRBV4-2 and J is TRBJ1-5; D not certain. The CDR3 is 14 amino acids. Looked up from germline, CDR1 is LGHNA and CDR2 is YNFKEQ. The V gene lost 0 bases and the J gene lost 7 bases, with 10 bases spanning the gap.

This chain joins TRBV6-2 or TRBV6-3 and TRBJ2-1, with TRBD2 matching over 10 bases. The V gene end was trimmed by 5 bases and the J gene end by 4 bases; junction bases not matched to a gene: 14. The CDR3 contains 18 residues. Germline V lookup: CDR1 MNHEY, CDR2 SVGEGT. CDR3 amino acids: CASSPLEVLAGVYNEQFF. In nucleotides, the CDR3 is TGTGCCAGCAGTCCGCTTGAAGTGCTAGCGGGGGTATACAATGAGCAGTTCTTC.

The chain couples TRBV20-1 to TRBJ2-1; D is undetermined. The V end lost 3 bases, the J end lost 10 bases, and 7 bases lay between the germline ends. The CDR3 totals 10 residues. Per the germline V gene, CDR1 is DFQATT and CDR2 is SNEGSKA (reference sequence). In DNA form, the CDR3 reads TGCAGTGCTAGGGAGACAGAGCAGTTCTTC. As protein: CSARETEQFF.

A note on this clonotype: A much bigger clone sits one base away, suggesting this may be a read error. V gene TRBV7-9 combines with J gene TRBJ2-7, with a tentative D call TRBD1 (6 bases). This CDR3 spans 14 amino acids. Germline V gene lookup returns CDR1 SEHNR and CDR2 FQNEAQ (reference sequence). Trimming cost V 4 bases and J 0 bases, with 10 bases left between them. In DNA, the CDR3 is TGTGCCAGCAGCTCCTGGACAGTCTCCTACGAGCAGTACTTC. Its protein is CASSSWTVSYEQYF.

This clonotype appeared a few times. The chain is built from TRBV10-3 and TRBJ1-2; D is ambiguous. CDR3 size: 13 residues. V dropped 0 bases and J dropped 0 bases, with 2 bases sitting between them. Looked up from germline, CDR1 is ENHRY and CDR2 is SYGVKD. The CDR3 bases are TGTGCCATCAGTGAGTCGGCTAACTATGGCTACACCTTC. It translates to CAISESANYGYTF.

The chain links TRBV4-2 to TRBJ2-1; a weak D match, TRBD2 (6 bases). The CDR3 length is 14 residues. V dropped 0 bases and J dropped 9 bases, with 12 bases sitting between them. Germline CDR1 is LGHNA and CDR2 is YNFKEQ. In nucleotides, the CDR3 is TGTGCCAGCAGCCAAGATCGGGACTCCAGTGAGCAGTTCTTC. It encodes CASSQDRDSSEQFF.

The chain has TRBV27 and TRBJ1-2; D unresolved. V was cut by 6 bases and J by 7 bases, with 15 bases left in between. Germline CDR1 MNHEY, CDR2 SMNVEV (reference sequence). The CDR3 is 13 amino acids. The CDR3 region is CASSMDGAGGYTF. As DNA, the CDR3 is TGTGCCAGCAGCATGGACGGAGCAGGTGGCTACACCTTC.

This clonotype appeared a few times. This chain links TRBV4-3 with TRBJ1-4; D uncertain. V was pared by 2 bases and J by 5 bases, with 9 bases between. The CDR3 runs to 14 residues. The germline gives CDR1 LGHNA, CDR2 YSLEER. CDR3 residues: CASSQQDSNEKLFF. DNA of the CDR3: TGCGCCAGCAGCCAACAGGACTCCAATGAAAAACTGTTTTTT.